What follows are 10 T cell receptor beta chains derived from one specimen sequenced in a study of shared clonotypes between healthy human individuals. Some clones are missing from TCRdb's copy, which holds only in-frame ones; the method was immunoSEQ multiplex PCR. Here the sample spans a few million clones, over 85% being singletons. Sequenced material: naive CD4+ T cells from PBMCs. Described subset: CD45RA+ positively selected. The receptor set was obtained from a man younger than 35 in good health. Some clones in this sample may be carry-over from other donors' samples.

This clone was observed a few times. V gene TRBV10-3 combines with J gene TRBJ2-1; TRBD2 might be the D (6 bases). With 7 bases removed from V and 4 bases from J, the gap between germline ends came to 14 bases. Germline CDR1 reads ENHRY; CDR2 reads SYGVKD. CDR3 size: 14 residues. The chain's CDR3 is CAITGLASYNEQFF. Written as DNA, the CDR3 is TGTGCCATCACGGGGCTAGCGTCGTACAATGAGCAGTTCTTC.

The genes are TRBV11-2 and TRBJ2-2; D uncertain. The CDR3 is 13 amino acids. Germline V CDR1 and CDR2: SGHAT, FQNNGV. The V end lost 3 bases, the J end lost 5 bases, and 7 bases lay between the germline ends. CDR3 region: CASSFIGTGELFF. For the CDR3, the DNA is TGTGCCAGCAGCTTTATAGGGACCGGGGAGCTGTTTTTT. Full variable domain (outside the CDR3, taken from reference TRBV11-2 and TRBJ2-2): EAGVAQSPRYKIIEKRQSVAFWCNPISGHATLYWYQQILGQGPKLLIQFQNNGVVDDSQLPKDRFSAERLKGVDSTLKIQPAKLEDSAVYLCASSFIGTGELFFGEGSRLTVL.

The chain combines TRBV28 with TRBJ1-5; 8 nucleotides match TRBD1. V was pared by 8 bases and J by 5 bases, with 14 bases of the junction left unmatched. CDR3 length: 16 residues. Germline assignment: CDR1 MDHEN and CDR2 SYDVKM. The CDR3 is CASSHSNRGIDQPQHF. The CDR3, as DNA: TGTGCCAGCTCTCATTCTAACAGGGGGATTGATCAGCCCCAGCATTTT.

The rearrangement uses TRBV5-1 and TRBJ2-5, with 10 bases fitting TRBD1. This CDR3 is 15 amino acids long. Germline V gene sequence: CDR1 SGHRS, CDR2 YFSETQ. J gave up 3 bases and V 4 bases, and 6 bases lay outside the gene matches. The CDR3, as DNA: TGCGCCAGCAGCAGGGCCGGGACAGGGGAAGAGACCCAGTACTTC. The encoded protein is CASSRAGTGEETQYF.

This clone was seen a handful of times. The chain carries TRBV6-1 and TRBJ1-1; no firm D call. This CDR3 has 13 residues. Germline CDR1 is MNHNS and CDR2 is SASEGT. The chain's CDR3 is CASEVGMNTEAFF. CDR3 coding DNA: TGTGCGAGCGAAGTGGGGATGAACACTGAAGCTTTCTTT.

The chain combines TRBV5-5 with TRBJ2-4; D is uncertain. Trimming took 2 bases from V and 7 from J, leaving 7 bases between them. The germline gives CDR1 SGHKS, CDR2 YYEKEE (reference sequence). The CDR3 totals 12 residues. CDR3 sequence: CASSLIGNIQYF. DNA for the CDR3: TGTGCCAGCAGCTTAATTGGGAACATTCAGTACTTC.

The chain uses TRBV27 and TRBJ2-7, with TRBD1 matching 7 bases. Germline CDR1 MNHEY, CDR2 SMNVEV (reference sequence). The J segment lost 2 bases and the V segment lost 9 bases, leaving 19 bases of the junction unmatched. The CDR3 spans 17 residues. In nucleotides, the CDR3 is TGTGCCAGGACAGGGTTCGCCGGGGCACGTCCTACCTACGAGCAGTACTTC. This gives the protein CARTGFAGARPTYEQYF.

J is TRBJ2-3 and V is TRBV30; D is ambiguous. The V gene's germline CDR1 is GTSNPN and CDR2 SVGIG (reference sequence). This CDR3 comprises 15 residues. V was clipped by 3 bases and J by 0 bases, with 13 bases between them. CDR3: CAWSSSDSSTDTQYF. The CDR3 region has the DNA TGTGCCTGGAGCTCCTCTGATTCTAGCACAGATACGCAGTATTTT. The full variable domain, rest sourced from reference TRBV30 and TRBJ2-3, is SQTIHQWPATLVQPVGSPLSLECTVEGTSNPNLYWYRQAAGRGLQLLFYSVGIGQISSEVPQNLSASRPQDRQFILSSKKLLLSDSGFYLCAWSSSDSSTDTQYFGPGTRLTVL.

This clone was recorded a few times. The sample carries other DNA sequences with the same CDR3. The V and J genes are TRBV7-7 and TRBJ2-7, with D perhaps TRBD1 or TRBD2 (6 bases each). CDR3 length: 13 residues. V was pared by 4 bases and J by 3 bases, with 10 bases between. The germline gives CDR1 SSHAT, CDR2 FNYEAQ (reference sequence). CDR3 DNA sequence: TGTGCCAGCAGCTCGGGGGCCAGCTACGAGCAGTACTTC. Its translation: CASSSGASYEQYF.

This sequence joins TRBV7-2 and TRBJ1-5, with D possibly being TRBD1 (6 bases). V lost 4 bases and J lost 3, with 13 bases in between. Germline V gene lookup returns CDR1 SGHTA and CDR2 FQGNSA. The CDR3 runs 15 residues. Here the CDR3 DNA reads TGTGCCAGCAGCTCCCAGGGGCGATTCAATCAGCCCCAGCATTTT. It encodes CASSSQGRFNQPQHF.